This is a list of T cell receptor beta chains from one sample in a study of shared clonotypes between healthy human individuals. The assay was immunoSEQ multiplex PCR, and TCRdb's table has in-frame clones only and misses some. Of 800,000 to 950,000 clones listed, 95% to 97% were seen once; the top ten hold less than 0.25%. Sequencing used naive CD8+ T cells sorted from blood. The receptors derive from a man aged 25-45 years in good health. The CDR3 runs from the conserved cysteine through the conserved F or W. A D gene is named only where the DNA matches it firmly. The listing skips clone size in some rows; elsewhere it reads once, few, many or a size class.

abundance: NA
v_gene: TRBV9
d_gene: TRBD1
j_gene: TRBJ2-2
CDR3nt: TGTGCCAGCGGTGGACAGGACACCGGGGAGCTGTTTTTT
CDR3aa: CASGGQDTGELFF

abundance: NA
v_gene: TRBV7-8
d_gene: NA
j_gene: TRBJ1-5
CDR3nt: TGTGCCAGCAGCTTATGGGCAGCGAGCAATCAGCCCCAGCATTTT
CDR3aa: CASSLWAASNQPQHF

abundance: once
v_gene: TRBV9
d_gene: TRBD1
j_gene: TRBJ1-4
CDR3nt: TGTGCCAGCAGCGTCTCCGGGACAGGGGACGAGCGCGATGAAAAACTGTTTTTT
CDR3aa: CASSVSGTGDERDEKLFF

abundance: NA
v_gene: TRBV18
d_gene: TRBD2
j_gene: TRBJ2-4
CDR3nt: TGTGCCAGCTCACCACTCGAGCGGGAGGTGTTTGCCAAAAACATTCAGTACTTC
CDR3aa: CASSPLEREVFAKNIQYF

abundance: NA
v_gene: TRBV10-3
d_gene: TRBD2
j_gene: TRBJ2-7
CDR3nt: TGTGCCATCAGTGGGCTAGCGGGTCCCTACGAGCAGTACTTC
CDR3aa: CAISGLAGPYEQYF

abundance: NA
v_gene: TRBV28
d_gene: TRBD1
j_gene: TRBJ2-2
CDR3nt: TGTGCCAGCAGCCTGACAGGGTTGCGGAACACCGGGGAGCTGTTTTTT
CDR3aa: CASSLTGLRNTGELFF

abundance: NA
v_gene: TRBV29-1
d_gene: TRBD2
j_gene: TRBJ2-7
CDR3nt: TGCAGCGTTCTGGCTAGCGGATACGAGCAGTACTTC
CDR3aa: CSVLASGYEQYF

abundance: NA
v_gene: TRBV27
d_gene: TRBD2
j_gene: TRBJ2-1
CDR3nt: TGTGCCAGCAGTTTATTATCGGGAGGCCCGAGCTCCTACAATGAGCAGTTCTTC
CDR3aa: CASSLLSGGPSSYNEQFF

abundance: few
v_gene: TRBV2
d_gene: NA
j_gene: TRBJ1-2
CDR3nt: TGTGCCAGCCCGGGCAGGGTAGACTATGGCTACACCTTC
CDR3aa: CASPGRVDYGYTF

abundance: NA
v_gene: TRBV2
d_gene: NA
j_gene: TRBJ2-6
CDR3nt: TGTGCCAGCAGCGGAACGGGACGTCCAAGCTCTGGGGCCAACGTCCTGACTTTC
CDR3aa: CASSGTGRPSSGANVLTF

abundance: NA
v_gene: TRBV28
d_gene: NA
j_gene: TRBJ2-7
CDR3nt: TGTGCCAGCAGTTTCCCCAAGGGACAAGGAGACTACGAGCAGTACTTC
CDR3aa: CASSFPKGQGDYEQYF

abundance: NA
v_gene: TRBV5-1
d_gene: NA
j_gene: TRBJ2-5
CDR3nt: TGCGCCAGCAGCTTGGCCTGGAGTCTCAGCCAAGAGACCCAGTACTTC
CDR3aa: CASSLAWSLSQETQYF

abundance: NA
v_gene: TRBV11-3
d_gene: TRBD2
j_gene: TRBJ2-1
CDR3nt: TGTGCCAGCAGCCCGTGGACTAGCGGGAGTGACGGATGGAATGAGCAGTTCTTC
CDR3aa: CASSPWTSGSDGWNEQFF

abundance: once
v_gene: TRBV4-1
d_gene: NA
j_gene: TRBJ2-7
CDR3nt: TGCGCCAGCAGCCAAGAGCCCGGCCGGTCCCACGAGCAGTACTTC
CDR3aa: CASSQEPGRSHEQYF

abundance: NA
v_gene: TRBV11-3
d_gene: NA
j_gene: TRBJ2-3
CDR3nt: TGTGCCAGCAGCTTAGATCAAGGGGAGACTAGCACAGATACGCAGTATTTT
CDR3aa: CASSLDQGETSTDTQYF

abundance: NA
v_gene: TRBV19
d_gene: NA
j_gene: TRBJ2-2
CDR3nt: TGTGCCAGTAGTGGAGGGGTTAACACCGGGGAGCTGTTTTTT
CDR3aa: CASSGGVNTGELFF

abundance: few
v_gene: TRBV7-9
d_gene: NA
j_gene: TRBJ1-4
CDR3nt: TGTGCCAGCAGCTTATTATCCAATGAAAAACTGTTTTTT
CDR3aa: CASSLLSNEKLFF

abundance: NA
v_gene: TRBV11-2
d_gene: TRBD1
j_gene: TRBJ1-3
CDR3nt: TGTGCCAGCAGGTCCGGGACAGGGCTCGACACCATATATTTT
CDR3aa: CASRSGTGLDTIYF

abundance: NA
v_gene: TRBV28
d_gene: TRBD2
j_gene: TRBJ2-7
CDR3nt: TGTGCCAGCAGCTCCGCCTGGCTAGCGGGAGTGCACGAGCAGTACTTC
CDR3aa: CASSSAWLAGVHEQYF

abundance: NA
v_gene: TRBV10-3
d_gene: NA
j_gene: TRBJ1-2
CDR3nt: TGTGCCATCAGTGACCAAACGGCAGGGACACTTTATGGCTACACCTTC
CDR3aa: CAISDQTAGTLYGYTF

abundance: NA
v_gene: TRBV11-2
d_gene: TRBD2
j_gene: TRBJ2-1
CDR3nt: TGTGCCAGCAGCCAGCACGCGGGGGGAAAAAACAATGAGCAGTTCTTC
CDR3aa: CASSQHAGGKNNEQFF

abundance: NA
v_gene: TRBV20-1
d_gene: NA
j_gene: TRBJ2-5
CDR3nt: TGCAGTGCTAGGTTTGAGACCCAGTACTTC
CDR3aa: CSARFETQYF

abundance: NA
v_gene: TRBV4-3
d_gene: NA
j_gene: TRBJ1-2
CDR3nt: TGCGCCAGCAGCCAAGATTCAAGTGATACGGAAAACTATGGCTACACCTTC
CDR3aa: CASSQDSSDTENYGYTF

abundance: NA
v_gene: TRBV2
d_gene: TRBD2
j_gene: TRBJ2-5
CDR3nt: TGTGCCAGCAGTGACGGCGAAGCGGGAAGGGAGACCCAGTACTTC
CDR3aa: CASSDGEAGRETQYF

abundance: NA
v_gene: TRBV27
d_gene: NA
j_gene: TRBJ2-7
CDR3nt: TGTGCCAGCAGTTTAACGCCAGCCTACGAGCAGTACTTC
CDR3aa: CASSLTPAYEQYF

abundance: NA
v_gene: TRBV9
d_gene: TRBD2
j_gene: TRBJ2-2
CDR3nt: TGTGCCAGCAGCGTAGTGGGAGCGGGAGAACCCGGGGAGCTGTTTTTT
CDR3aa: CASSVVGAGEPGELFF

abundance: once
v_gene: TRBV29-1
d_gene: TRBD1
j_gene: TRBJ2-1
CDR3nt: TGCAGCGTTGACGCCACCGGGACAGGGAACGTCAATGAGCAGTTCTTC
CDR3aa: CSVDATGTGNVNEQFF

abundance: NA
v_gene: TRBV2
d_gene: TRBD1
j_gene: TRBJ2-7
CDR3nt: TGTGCCAGCAGGAACAGGGGGCGCCCCTACGAGCAGTACTTC
CDR3aa: CASRNRGRPYEQYF

abundance: NA
v_gene: TRBV4-1
d_gene: NA
j_gene: TRBJ2-6
CDR3nt: TGCGCCAGCAGCCAAGATCGCTACTCTGGGGCCAACGTCCTGACTTTC
CDR3aa: CASSQDRYSGANVLTF

abundance: NA
v_gene: TRBV7-3
d_gene: NA
j_gene: TRBJ1-1
CDR3nt: TGTGCCAGCAGCTTCCACAGGGTAGAGAACACTGAAGCTTTCTTT
CDR3aa: CASSFHRVENTEAFF

abundance: NA
v_gene: TRBV7-9
d_gene: NA
j_gene: TRBJ2-7
CDR3nt: TGTGCCAGCAGCGACTCTTTATCCTACGAGCAGTACTTC
CDR3aa: CASSDSLSYEQYF

abundance: NA
v_gene: TRBV9
d_gene: NA
j_gene: TRBJ2-5
CDR3nt: TGTGCCAGCAGCGCCGTTGGGGGGGCTCGAGAGACCCAGTACTTC
CDR3aa: CASSAVGGARETQYF

abundance: NA
v_gene: TRBV28
d_gene: NA
j_gene: TRBJ2-2
CDR3nt: TGTGCCAGCAGTTTGTTTGGGGAGCTGTTTTTT
CDR3aa: CASSLFGELFF

abundance: few
v_gene: TRBV11-2
d_gene: NA
j_gene: TRBJ2-7
CDR3nt: TGTGCCAGCAGCTTAGATCGGGCGGGCTGGGACGAGCAGTACTTC
CDR3aa: CASSLDRAGWDEQYF

abundance: NA
v_gene: TRBV28
d_gene: NA
j_gene: TRBJ2-7
CDR3nt: TGTGCCAGCAGCTTCGGGCGGTCCTACGAGCAGTACTTC
CDR3aa: CASSFGRSYEQYF

abundance: NA
v_gene: TRBV18
d_gene: NA
j_gene: TRBJ2-3
CDR3nt: TGTGCCAGCTCACCGGGCGGGATCAAATCGTCTAGCACAGATACGCAGTATTTT
CDR3aa: CASSPGGIKSSSTDTQYF

abundance: NA
v_gene: TRBV7-6
d_gene: TRBD2
j_gene: TRBJ2-7
CDR3nt: TGTGCCAGCAGCCTCCGGACTAGCGGGATCGAGCAGTACTTC
CDR3aa: CASSLRTSGIEQYF

abundance: NA
v_gene: TRBV30
d_gene: TRBD1
j_gene: TRBJ2-7
CDR3nt: TGTGCCTGGAGTGTACCCAGGGGGCCCCTCCCGGGGGACGAGCAGTACTTC
CDR3aa: CAWSVPRGPLPGDEQYF

abundance: NA
v_gene: TRBV7-2
d_gene: NA
j_gene: TRBJ1-2
CDR3nt: TGTGCCAGCAGCTTAACTGAATTTGAGGGTCCCTATGGCTACACCTTC
CDR3aa: CASSLTEFEGPYGYTF

abundance: NA
v_gene: TRBV27
d_gene: NA
j_gene: TRBJ2-7
CDR3nt: TGTGCCAGCAGTTTGAAGTTTACCTACGAGCAGTACTTC
CDR3aa: CASSLKFTYEQYF

abundance: few
v_gene: TRBV28
d_gene: TRBD2
j_gene: TRBJ2-3
CDR3nt: TGTGCCAGCAGTTTGCTAGCGGGAGGCACAGATACGCAGTATTTT
CDR3aa: CASSLLAGGTDTQYF

abundance: NA
v_gene: TRBV9
d_gene: TRBD1
j_gene: TRBJ1-5
CDR3nt: TGTGCCAGCAGCGTAGGACAGGGCCTCAATCAGCCCCAGCATTTT
CDR3aa: CASSVGQGLNQPQHF

abundance: NA
v_gene: TRBV7-9
d_gene: NA
j_gene: TRBJ2-1
CDR3nt: TGTGCCAGCAGATACCGGGACCGCAGAGGCGATGAGCAGTTCTTC
CDR3aa: CASRYRDRRGDEQFF

abundance: NA
v_gene: TRBV11-2
d_gene: TRBD2
j_gene: TRBJ2-1
CDR3nt: TGTGCCAGCAGCTTACCGCACGGGACTAGCGGGGGCAATGAGCAGTTCTTC
CDR3aa: CASSLPHGTSGGNEQFF

abundance: NA
v_gene: TRBV27
d_gene: NA
j_gene: TRBJ1-1
CDR3nt: TGTGCCAGCAGTTTTTTCAGGGCGGGCACTGAAGCTTTCTTT
CDR3aa: CASSFFRAGTEAFF

abundance: NA
v_gene: TRBV6-5
d_gene: NA
j_gene: TRBJ2-1
CDR3nt: TGTGCCAGCAGTTACGGAACCGGGGCCTCCAATGAGCAGTTCTTC
CDR3aa: CASSYGTGASNEQFF

abundance: once
v_gene: TRBV29-1
d_gene: NA
j_gene: TRBJ2-1
CDR3nt: TGCAGCGTTGAAAATCTTGAGGTGAGCTCCTACAATGAGCAGTTCTTC
CDR3aa: CSVENLEVSSYNEQFF

abundance: NA
v_gene: TRBV4-1
d_gene: TRBD1
j_gene: TRBJ1-4
CDR3nt: TGCGCCAGCAGCCTAGGGACAGGAGAAAAACTGTTTTTT
CDR3aa: CASSLGTGEKLFF

abundance: NA
v_gene: TRBV5-4
d_gene: NA
j_gene: TRBJ2-3
CDR3nt: TGTGCCAGCAGCTTAGGAGAGGCAGATACGCAGTATTTT
CDR3aa: CASSLGEADTQYF

abundance: once
v_gene: TRBV29-1
d_gene: NA
j_gene: TRBJ2-7
CDR3nt: TGCAGCGTTGAAGGTTTAGGAGGGGAGGACGAGCAGTACTTC
CDR3aa: CSVEGLGGEDEQYF